This TCR beta chain emerged from a study of T cells in Graves' hyperthyroidism and ophthalmopathy. At least ten counts were recorded for this clonotype. The antigen remains unidentified. Study-wide results and caveats: Stable hyperthyroidism was separated from ophthalmopathy by a model based on 13 V-J features.

RNA transcripts were the template for amplifying TCR beta CDR3 regions. First-round RT-PCR targeting the TCR CDR3 was performed with the HTBI primer set. TCRdb called the multiplex PCR reads again in MiXCR, with one record for every CDR3 protein. This sample carries 500,000 to 600,000 distinct CDR3 sequences, more than 45% of them seen once, and the ten largest clones take 7.5% to 8.5%. The germline V gene has CDR1 SEHNR and CDR2 FQNEAQ (reference sequence). The CDR3 is 12 residues long. Trimming took 2 bases from V and 6 from J, leaving 7 bases between them. Orbital computed tomography, thyroid ultrasound, serum thyroxine and TRAb, and clinical symptoms together informed the diagnoses.

The sequence was collected from a young woman with Graves' hyperthyroidism. This chain uses TRBV7-9 with TRBJ1-2, with D unclear. The sequenced material came from peripheral blood or thyroid tissue (not recorded which). Here the CDR3 reads CASSLQDNGYTF. For the CDR3, the DNA is TGTGCCAGCAGCTTACAGGATAATGGCTACACCTTC. The whole variable domain, remainder taken from reference TRBV7-9 and TRBJ1-2, is DTGVSQNPRHKITKRGQNVTFRCDPISEHNRLYWYRQTLGQGPEFLTYFQNEAQLEKSRLLSDRFSAERPKGSFSTLEIQRTEQGDSAMYLCASSLQDNGYTFGSGTRLTVV.